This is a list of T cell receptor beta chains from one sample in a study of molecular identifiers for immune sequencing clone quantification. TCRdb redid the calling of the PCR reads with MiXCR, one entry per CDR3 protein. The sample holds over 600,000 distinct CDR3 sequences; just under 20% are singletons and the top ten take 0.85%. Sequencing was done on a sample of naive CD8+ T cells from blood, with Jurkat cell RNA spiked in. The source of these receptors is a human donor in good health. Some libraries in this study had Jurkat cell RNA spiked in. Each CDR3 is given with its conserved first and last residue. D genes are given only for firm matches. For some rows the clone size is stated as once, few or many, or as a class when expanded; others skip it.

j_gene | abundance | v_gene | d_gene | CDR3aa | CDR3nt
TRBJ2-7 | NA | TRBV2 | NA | CASSGGKGNYERYF | TGTGCCAGCAGTGGGGGAAAGGGGAACTACGAGCGGTACTTC
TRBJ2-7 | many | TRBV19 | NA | CASSIPSAPYEQYF | TGTGCCAGTAGTATACCTAGCGCACCCTACGAGCAGTACTTC
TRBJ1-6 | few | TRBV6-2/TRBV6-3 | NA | CASSYPRGTSPLHF | TGTGCCAGCAGTTACCCCCGGGGGACTTCACCCCTCCACTTT
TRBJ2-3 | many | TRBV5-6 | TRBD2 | CASSLAAGGSTDTQYF | TGTGCCAGCAGCTTGGCAGCGGGGGGCAGCACAGATACGCAGTATTTT
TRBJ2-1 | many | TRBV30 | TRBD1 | CAWRDRVSNEQFF | TGTGCCTGGAGAGACAGGGTTTCGAATGAGCAGTTCTTC
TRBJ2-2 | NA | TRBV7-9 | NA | CASSHPASEPGELFF | TGTGCCAGCAGCCATCCGGCGTCCGAGCCCGGGGAGCTGTTTTTT
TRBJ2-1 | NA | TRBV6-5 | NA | CASSYSADGYNEQFF | TGTGCCAGCAGTTACAGCGCGGACGGTTACAATGAGCAGTTCTTC
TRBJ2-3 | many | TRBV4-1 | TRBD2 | CASSQGAVVGLAGNTDTQYF | TGCGCCAGCAGCCAAGGGGCGGTAGTGGGACTAGCGGGCAACACAGATACGCAGTATTTT
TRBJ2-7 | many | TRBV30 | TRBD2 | CAWSLSGGGFYEQYF | TGTGCCTGGAGTCTATCGGGAGGCGGTTTTTACGAGCAGTACTTC
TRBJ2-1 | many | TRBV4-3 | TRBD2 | CASSQDRDYYNEQFF | TGTGCCAGCAGCCAAGATCGGGACTACTACAATGAGCAGTTCTTC
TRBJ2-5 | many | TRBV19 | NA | CASRGKFQETQYF | TGTGCCTCGCGGGGAAAGTTCCAAGAGACCCAGTACTTC
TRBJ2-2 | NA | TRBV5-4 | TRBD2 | CASSSGLANTGELFF | TGTGCCAGCAGCTCGGGACTAGCGAACACCGGGGAGCTGTTTTTT
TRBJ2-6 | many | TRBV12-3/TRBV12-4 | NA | CASSSQPSGANVLTF | TGTGCCAGCAGTTCCCAACCCTCTGGGGCCAACGTCCTGACTTTC
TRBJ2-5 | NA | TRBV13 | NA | CASSLVGTARRETQYF | TGTGCCAGCAGCTTAGTGGGGACCGCAAGACGGGAGACCCAGTACTTC
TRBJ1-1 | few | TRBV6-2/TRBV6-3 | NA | CASSSQGGDTEAFF | TGTGCCAGCAGCTCTCAGGGAGGGGACACTGAAGCTTTCTTT
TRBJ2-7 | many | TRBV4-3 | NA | CASSPRLEHYEQYF | TGCGCCAGCAGCCCGCGACTAGAGCACTACGAGCAGTACTTC
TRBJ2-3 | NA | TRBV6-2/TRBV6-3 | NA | CASSYGLDTQYF | TGTGCCAGCAGTTATGGGCTGGATACGCAGTATTTT
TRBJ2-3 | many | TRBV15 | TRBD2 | CATSGGLAGALTDTQYF | TGTGCCACCAGCGGCGGACTAGCGGGGGCCCTCACAGATACGCAGTATTTT
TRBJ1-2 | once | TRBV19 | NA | CTSSIGRAGYTF | TGTACCAGTAGTATAGGACGCGCGGGCTACACCTTC
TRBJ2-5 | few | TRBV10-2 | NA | CASTMHGGTQETQYF | TGCGCCAGCACCATGCACGGGGGGACACAAGAGACCCAGTACTTC
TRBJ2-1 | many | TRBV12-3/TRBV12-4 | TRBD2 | CASTPGLAEYNEQFF | TGTGCCAGCACCCCCGGACTAGCGGAGTACAATGAGCAGTTCTTC
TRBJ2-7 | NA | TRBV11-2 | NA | CASSGVEDEQYF | TGTGCCAGCAGCGGGGTAGAAGACGAGCAGTACTTC
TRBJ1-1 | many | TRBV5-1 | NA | CASTSLRRVNTEAFF | TGCGCCAGCACCTCGCTAAGGCGGGTGAACACTGAAGCTTTCTTT
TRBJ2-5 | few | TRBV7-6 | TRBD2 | CASSARRTSPHVGTQYF | TGTGCCAGCAGCGCTAGACGGACTAGCCCTCACGTAGGGACCCAGTACTTC
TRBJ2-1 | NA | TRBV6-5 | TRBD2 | CASSPDGGVNNEQFF | TGTGCCAGCAGCCCCGATGGGGGGGTTAACAATGAGCAGTTCTTC
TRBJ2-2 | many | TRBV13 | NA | CASSPGLEMTLNTGELFF | TGTGCCAGCAGCCCTGGGCTCGAGATGACCCTGAACACCGGGGAGCTGTTTTTT
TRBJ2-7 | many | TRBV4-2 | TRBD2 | CASSQGLAGYEQYF | TGTGCCAGCAGCCAGGGACTAGCGGGCTACGAGCAGTACTTC
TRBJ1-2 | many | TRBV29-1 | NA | CSVVTGDYGYTF | TGCAGCGTAGTGACAGGAGACTATGGCTACACCTTC
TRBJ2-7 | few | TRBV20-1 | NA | CSARDIRDTTYEQYF | TGCAGTGCTAGAGATATTCGGGACACCACCTACGAGCAGTACTTC
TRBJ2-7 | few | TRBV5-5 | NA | CASSLEQGTYYEQYF | TGTGCCAGCAGCTTGGAGCAAGGGACATACTACGAGCAGTACTTC
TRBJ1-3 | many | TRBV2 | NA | CASSEEYYSGNTIYF | TGTGCCAGCAGTGAGGAGTACTACTCTGGAAACACCATATATTTT
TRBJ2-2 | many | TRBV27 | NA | CASSRESRNTGELFF | TGTGCCAGCAGCCGAGAGAGCAGGAACACCGGGGAGCTGTTTTTT
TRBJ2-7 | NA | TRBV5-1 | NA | CASSLAPSSPYEQYF | TGCGCCAGCAGCTTGGCGCCTAGTTCACCCTACGAGCAGTACTTC
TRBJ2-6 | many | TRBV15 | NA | CATSSGPNSGANVLTF | TGTGCCACCAGCAGTGGGCCAAACTCTGGGGCCAACGTCCTGACTTTC
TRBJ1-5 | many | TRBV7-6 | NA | CASSPHGAISNQPQHF | TGTGCCAGCAGCCCCCATGGCGCAATTAGCAATCAGCCCCAGCATTTT
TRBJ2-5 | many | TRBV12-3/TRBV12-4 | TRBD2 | CASSLSGLAGGNSFQETQYF | TGTGCCAGCAGTTTATCGGGACTAGCGGGAGGGAATAGTTTCCAAGAGACCCAGTACTTC
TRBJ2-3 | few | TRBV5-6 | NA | CASSSGSLTDMQYF | TGTGCCAGCAGCTCCGGGAGTTTGACAGATATGCAGTATTTT
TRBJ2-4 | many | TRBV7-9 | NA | CASSLGEGRGIQYF | TGTGCCAGCAGCTTAGGTGAGGGGAGAGGCATTCAGTACTTC
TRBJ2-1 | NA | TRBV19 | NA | CASSISFSSYNEQFF | TGTGCCAGTAGTATATCTTTTAGCTCCTACAATGAGCAGTTCTTC
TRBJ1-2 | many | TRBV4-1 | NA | CASSQEISTHPRGYTF | TGCGCCAGCAGCCAAGAAATATCCACCCACCCCCGTGGCTACACCTTC
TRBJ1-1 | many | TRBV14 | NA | CASSQVQGLGNTEAFF | TGTGCCAGCAGCCAAGTACAGGGTTTGGGGAACACTGAAGCTTTCTTT
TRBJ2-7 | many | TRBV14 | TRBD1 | CASSPWSGQGVYEQYF | TGTGCCAGCAGCCCCTGGTCCGGACAGGGGGTATACGAGCAGTACTTC
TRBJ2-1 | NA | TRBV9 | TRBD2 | CASSVGDYSYNEQFF | TGTGCCAGCAGCGTAGGGGACTATTCCTACAATGAGCAGTTCTTC
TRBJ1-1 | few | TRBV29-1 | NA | CSVRGGREDWMNTEAFF | TGCAGCGTGCGGGGAGGGAGGGAAGATTGGATGAACACTGAAGCTTTCTTT
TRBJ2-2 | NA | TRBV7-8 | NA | CASSFPGVYTGELFF | TGTGCCAGCAGCTTTCCGGGGGTATACACCGGGGAGCTGTTTTTT
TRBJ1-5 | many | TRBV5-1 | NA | CASSLKPQHF | TGCGCCAGCAGCTTGAAGCCCCAGCATTTT
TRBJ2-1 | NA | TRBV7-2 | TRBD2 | CASSWPGGSTYNGQFF | TGTGCCAGCAGCTGGCCGGGGGGTTCGACCTACAATGGGCAGTTCTTC
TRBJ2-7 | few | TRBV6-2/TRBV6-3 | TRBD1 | CASSYLQPKDRVVDYEQYF | TGTGCCAGCAGTTACTTGCAACCCAAGGACAGGGTGGTTGACTACGAGCAGTACTTC
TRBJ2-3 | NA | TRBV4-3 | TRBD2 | CASSQEPSGVEDTQYF | TGCGCCAGCAGCCAAGAGCCTAGCGGGGTTGAAGATACGCAGTATTTT
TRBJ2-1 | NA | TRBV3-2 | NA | CASSQDNGSGRAMSYNEQFF | TGTGCCAGCAGCCAAGATAACGGTAGCGGGAGGGCCATGTCCTACAATGAGCAGTTCTTC
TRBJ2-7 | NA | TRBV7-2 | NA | CASSYYGGLYEQYF | TGTGCCAGCAGCTATTATGGGGGCTTGTACGAGCAGTACTTC
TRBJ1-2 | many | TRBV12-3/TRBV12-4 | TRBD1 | CASSLDRERGYTF | TGTGCCAGCAGTCTCGACAGGGAGCGGGGCTACACCTTC
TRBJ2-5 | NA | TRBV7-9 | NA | CASRPSTGLQETQYF | TGTGCCAGCAGACCTAGCACCGGCCTACAAGAGACCCAGTACTTC
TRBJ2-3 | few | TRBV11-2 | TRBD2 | CASSGEGTAGGPDTQYF | TGTGCCAGCAGTGGGGAGGGGACGGCGGGAGGGCCAGATACGCAGTATTTT
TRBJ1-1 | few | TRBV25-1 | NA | CASSLGKSTEAFF | TGTGCCAGCAGTTTGGGAAAAAGCACTGAAGCTTTCTTT
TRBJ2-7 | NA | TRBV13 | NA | CASSTGGTPYEQYF | TGTGCCAGCAGCACCGGCGGCACCCCCTACGAGCAGTACTTC
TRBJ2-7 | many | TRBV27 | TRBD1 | CASSPGQGITYEQYF | TGTGCCAGCAGTCCCGGACAGGGGATTACCTACGAGCAGTACTTC
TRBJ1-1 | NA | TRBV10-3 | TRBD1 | CAISELFGDRVNTEAFF | TGTGCCATCAGTGAGCTCTTCGGGGACAGGGTGAACACTGAAGCTTTCTTT
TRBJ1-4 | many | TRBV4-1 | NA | CASSPRQLVATNEKLFF | TGCGCCAGCAGCCCCCGTCAGCTAGTTGCAACTAATGAAAAACTGTTTTTT
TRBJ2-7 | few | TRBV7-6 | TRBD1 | CASSSAGTGWGEQYF | TGTGCCAGCAGCTCGGCAGGGACAGGGTGGGGTGAGCAGTACTTC